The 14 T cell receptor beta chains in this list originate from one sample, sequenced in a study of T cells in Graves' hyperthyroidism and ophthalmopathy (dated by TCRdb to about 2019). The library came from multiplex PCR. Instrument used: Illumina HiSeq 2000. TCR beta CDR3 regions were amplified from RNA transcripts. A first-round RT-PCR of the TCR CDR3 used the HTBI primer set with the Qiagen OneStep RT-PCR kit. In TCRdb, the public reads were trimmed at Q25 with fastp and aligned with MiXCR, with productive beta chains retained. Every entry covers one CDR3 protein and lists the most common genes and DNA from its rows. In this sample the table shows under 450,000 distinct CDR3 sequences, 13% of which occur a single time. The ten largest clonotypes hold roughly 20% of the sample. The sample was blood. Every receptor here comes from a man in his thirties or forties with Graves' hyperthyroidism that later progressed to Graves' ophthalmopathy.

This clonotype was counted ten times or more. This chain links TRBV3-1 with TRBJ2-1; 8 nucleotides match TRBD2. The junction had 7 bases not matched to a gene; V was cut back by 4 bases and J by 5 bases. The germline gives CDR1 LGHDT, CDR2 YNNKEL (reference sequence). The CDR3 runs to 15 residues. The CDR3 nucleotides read TGTGCCAGCAGCCGATTAGCGGGGCCACACAATGAGCAGTTCTTC. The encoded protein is CASSRLAGPHNEQFF.

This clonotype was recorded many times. In nucleotides, the CDR3 is TGTGCTAGTGGATTTCCCCCGGGGGCGCGTACTGAAGCTTTCTTT. This encodes CASGFPPGARTEAFF. The V gene is TRBV12-5, the J gene TRBJ1-1; TRBD1 is a possible D gene (6 bases). The CDR3 is 15 residues long. Trimming took off 6 bases at V and 5 bases at J, with 19 bases between the two ends. Germline V gene lookup returns CDR1 LGHNT and CDR2 FRNRAP. Drawing the rest from reference TRBV12-5 and TRBJ1-1, the complete variable domain is DARVTQTPRHKVTEMGQEVTMRCQPILGHNTVFWYRQTMMQGLELLAYFRNRAPLDDSGMPKDRFSAEMPDATLATLKIQPSEPRDSAVYFCASGFPPGARTEAFFGQGTRLTVV.

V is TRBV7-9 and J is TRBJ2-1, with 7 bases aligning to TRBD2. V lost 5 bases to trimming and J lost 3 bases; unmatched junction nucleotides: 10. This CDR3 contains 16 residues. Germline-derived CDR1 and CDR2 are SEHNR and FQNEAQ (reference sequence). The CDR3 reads CASSTTSGANYNEQFF. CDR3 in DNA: TGTGCCAGCAGCACCACCAGCGGGGCTAACTACAATGAGCAGTTCTTC.

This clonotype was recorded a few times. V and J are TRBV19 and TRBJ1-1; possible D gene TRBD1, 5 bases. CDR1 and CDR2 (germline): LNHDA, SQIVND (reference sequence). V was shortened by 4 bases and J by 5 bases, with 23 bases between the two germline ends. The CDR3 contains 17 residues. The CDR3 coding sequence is TGTGCCAGTAGTACTTTGGGACCGAATATGGATGGGACTGAAGCTTTCTTT. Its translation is CASSTLGPNMDGTEAFF.

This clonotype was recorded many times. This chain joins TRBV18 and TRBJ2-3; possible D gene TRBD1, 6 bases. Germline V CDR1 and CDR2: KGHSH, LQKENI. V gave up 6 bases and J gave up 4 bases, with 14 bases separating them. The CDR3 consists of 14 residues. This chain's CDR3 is CASSQQGGSDTQYF. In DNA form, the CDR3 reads TGTGCCAGCTCTCAACAGGGTGGGTCAGATACGCAGTATTTT.

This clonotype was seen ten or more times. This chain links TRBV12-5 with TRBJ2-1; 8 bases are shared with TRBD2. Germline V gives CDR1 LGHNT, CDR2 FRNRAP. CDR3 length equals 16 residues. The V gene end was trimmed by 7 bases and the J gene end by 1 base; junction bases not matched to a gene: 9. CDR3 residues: CASALRGARSYNEQFF. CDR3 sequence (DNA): TGTGCTAGTGCCCTGCGGGGGGCCAGGTCCTACAATGAGCAGTTCTTC.

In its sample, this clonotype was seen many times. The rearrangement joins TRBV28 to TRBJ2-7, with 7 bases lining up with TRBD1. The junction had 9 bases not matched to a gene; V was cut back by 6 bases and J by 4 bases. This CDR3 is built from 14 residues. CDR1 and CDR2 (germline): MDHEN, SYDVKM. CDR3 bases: TGTGCCAGCAGCCCCCGGGACAGACGATACGAGCAGTACTTC. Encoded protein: CASSPRDRRYEQYF.

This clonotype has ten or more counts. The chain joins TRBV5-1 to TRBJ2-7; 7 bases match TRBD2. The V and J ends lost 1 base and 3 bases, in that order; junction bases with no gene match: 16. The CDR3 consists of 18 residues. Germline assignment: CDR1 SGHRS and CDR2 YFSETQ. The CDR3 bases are TGCGCCAGCAGCTTGAGGACCTTGGGGGGGATGGCGGACTACGAGCAGTACTTC. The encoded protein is CASSLRTLGGMADYEQYF.

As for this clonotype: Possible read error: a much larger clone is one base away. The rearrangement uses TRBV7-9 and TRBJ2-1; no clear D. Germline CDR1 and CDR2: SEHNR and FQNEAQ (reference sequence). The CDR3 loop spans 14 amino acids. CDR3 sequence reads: CASNLNPGYNEQFF. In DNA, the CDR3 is TGTGCCAGCAACTTAAACCCGGGTTACAATGAGCAGTTCTTC.

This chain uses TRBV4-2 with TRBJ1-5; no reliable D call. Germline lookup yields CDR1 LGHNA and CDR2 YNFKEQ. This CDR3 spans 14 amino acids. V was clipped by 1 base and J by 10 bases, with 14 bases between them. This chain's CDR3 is CASSQASKWLPQHF. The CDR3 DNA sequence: TGTGCCAGCAGCCAAGCCTCGAAATGGTTACCCCAGCATTTT.

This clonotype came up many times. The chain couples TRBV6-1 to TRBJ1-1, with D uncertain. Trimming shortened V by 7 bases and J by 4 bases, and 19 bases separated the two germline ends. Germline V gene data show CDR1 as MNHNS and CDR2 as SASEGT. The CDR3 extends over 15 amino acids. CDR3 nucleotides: TGTGCCAGCACCGACGGGTTGGGAGGGTCCACTGAAGCTTTCTTT. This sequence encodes CASTDGLGGSTEAFF.

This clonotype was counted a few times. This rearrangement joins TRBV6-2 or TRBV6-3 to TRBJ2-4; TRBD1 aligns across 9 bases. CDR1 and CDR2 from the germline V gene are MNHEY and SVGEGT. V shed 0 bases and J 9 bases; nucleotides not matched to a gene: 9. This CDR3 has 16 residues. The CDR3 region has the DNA TGTGCCAGCAGTTACTCACCGGGACAGGGACGAGTCATTCAGTACTTC. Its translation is CASSYSPGQGRVIQYF.

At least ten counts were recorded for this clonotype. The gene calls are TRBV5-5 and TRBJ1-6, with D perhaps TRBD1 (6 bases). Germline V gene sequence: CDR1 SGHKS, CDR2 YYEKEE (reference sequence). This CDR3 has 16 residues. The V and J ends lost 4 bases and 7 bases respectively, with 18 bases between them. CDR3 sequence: CASSRLQGLGNSPLHF. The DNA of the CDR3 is TGTGCCAGCAGCCGACTACAGGGCCTGGGGAATTCACCCCTCCACTTT.

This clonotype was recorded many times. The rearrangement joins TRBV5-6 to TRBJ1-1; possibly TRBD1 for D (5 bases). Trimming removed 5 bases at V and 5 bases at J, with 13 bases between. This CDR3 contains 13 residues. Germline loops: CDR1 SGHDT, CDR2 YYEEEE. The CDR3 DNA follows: TGTGCCAGCAGAGCAAACGGGGGGACTGAAGCTTTCTTT. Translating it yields CASRANGGTEAFF.